The 17 T cell receptor beta chains below come from one sample, sequenced in a study of technical replicates of blood from a handful of donors. The protocol was immunoSEQ multiplex PCR, while the TCRdb copy is restricted to in-frame clones and leaves out a portion. The table shows about 15,000 clones, with around 86% occurring only once. Sequencing was done on a sample of PBMCs. Every receptor here comes from a human donor in good health.

The chain carries TRBV5-1 and TRBJ2-3, with 7 bases identical to TRBD1. Germline V gene data show CDR1 as SGHRS and CDR2 as YFSETQ. The CDR3 totals 14 residues. The V gene end was trimmed by 0 bases and the J gene end by 4 bases; junction bases not matched to a gene: 2. CDR3 loop: CASSLEQGADTQYF. The DNA of the CDR3 is TGCGCCAGCAGCTTGGAGCAGGGGGCAGATACGCAGTATTTT.

This clone has only one observation. The V call is TRBV6-5, the J call TRBJ1-2, with 11 bases that match TRBD1. Unmatched junction bases numbered 7, after V lost 2 bases and J lost 8 bases. The CDR3 consists of 15 residues. Germline CDR1 reads MNHEY; CDR2 reads SVGAGI. CDR3 nucleotide sequence: TGTGCCAGCAGTTACGAAGGACAGGGGGCTTTGGGCTACACCTTC. Residues: CASSYEGQGALGYTF.

This chain joins TRBV29-1 and TRBJ1-2, with TRBD1 identical over 9 bases. Germline trimming cut 4 bases from V and 2 bases from J; bases unmatched to any gene: 14. Germline V gene sequence: CDR1 SQVTM, CDR2 ANQGSEA. CDR3 size: 17 residues. CDR3 sequence reads: CSVGSPTGGGRNYGYTF. The DNA of the CDR3 is TGCAGCGTTGGTAGTCCGACAGGGGGTGGTAGGAACTATGGCTACACCTTC.

This clone has more than one count but fewer than ten. This rearrangement joins TRBV5-4 to TRBJ2-7; 9 nucleotides agree with TRBD1. Germline V gene data show CDR1 as SGHNT and CDR2 as YYREEE (reference sequence). This CDR3 spans 14 amino acids. The V and J ends lost 3 bases and 4 bases, in that order; junction bases with no gene match: 5. DNA for the CDR3: TGTGCCAGCAGCTCTACAGGGGGCATTTACGAGCAGTACTTC. Its protein product is CASSSTGGIYEQYF.

The chain combines TRBV29-1 with TRBJ1-5; 11 bases are a match to TRBD1. Germline V gene data show CDR1 as SQVTM and CDR2 as ANQGSEA. CDR3 length: 17 residues. The junction had 12 bases not matched to a gene; V was cut back by 4 bases and J by 4 bases. CDR3 residues: CSVGGGTGGAGNQPQHF. DNA for the CDR3: TGCAGCGTTGGGGGGGGGACAGGGGGAGCTGGGAATCAGCCCCAGCATTTT.

V usage is TRBV10-3 and J usage is TRBJ2-7, with 7 bases identical to TRBD1. Germline CDR1 is ENHRY and CDR2 is SYGVKD. The CDR3 extends over 14 amino acids. The V segment lost 3 bases and the J segment 4 bases; nucleotides outside the gene matches: 6. DNA for the CDR3: TGTGCCATCAGTGATTGGACAGGAGAATACGAGCAGTACTTC. It yields the protein CAISDWTGEYEQYF.

Only one count was recorded for this clone. The genes are TRBV15 and TRBJ1-1; D gene uncertain. V gave up 4 bases and J gave up 3 bases, with 18 bases separating them. This CDR3 contains 16 residues. Per the germline V gene, CDR1 is LNHNV and CDR2 is YYDKDF (reference sequence). In nucleotides, the CDR3 is TGTGCCACCAGCACCGAGCGGTGGAGGGTTGACACTGAAGCTTTCTTT. Protein product: CATSTERWRVDTEAFF.

This clone is a singleton in its sample. The chain couples TRBV5-4 to TRBJ2-1; 11 positions agree with TRBD2. Germline CDR1 SGHNT, CDR2 YYREEE (reference sequence). Trimming took 4 bases from V and 7 from J; bases not matched to a gene: 7. There are 15 residues in the CDR3. CDR3 residues: CASSTTSGILNEQFF. In DNA form, the CDR3 reads TGTGCCAGCAGCACGACTAGCGGGATCCTAAATGAGCAGTTCTTC.

The genes are TRBV6-5 and TRBJ2-7; 10 bases are shared with TRBD1. This CDR3 is 12 amino acids long. V trimming: 6 bases; J trimming: 4 bases; junction bases outside the gene matches: 0. Germline V gives CDR1 MNHEY, CDR2 SVGAGI. CDR3 in amino acids: CASRGQGYEQYF. DNA of the CDR3: TGTGCCAGCAGGGGACAGGGGTACGAGCAGTACTTC.

The chain carries TRBV27 and TRBJ1-5; tentatively, D is TRBD1 (6 bases). The V end was cut by 3 bases, the J end by 1 base, with 13 bases between. CDR1 is MNHEY, CDR2 SMNVEV, per germline (reference sequence). CDR3 size: 16 residues. The CDR3 loop reads CASSFLGAQSNQPQHF. DNA for the CDR3: TGTGCCAGCAGTTTCCTGGGGGCGCAGAGCAATCAGCCCCAGCATTTT.

The chain is built from TRBV7-6 and TRBJ1-3, with D unclear. The CDR3 totals 13 residues. Trimming left V 8 bases short and J 5 bases short, with 13 bases between. In germline, CDR1 is SGHVS, CDR2 FNYEAQ. The CDR3 nucleotides read TGTGCCAGCGCGGGTCTTTATAGAAACACCATATATTTT. Protein product: CASAGLYRNTIYF.

CDR3 protein: CASREDGTNQPQHF. The CDR3 DNA sequence: TGTGCCAGCAGGGAGGACGGAACCAATCAGCCCCAGCATTTT. The rearrangement links TRBV2 to TRBJ1-5; D is ambiguous. V was shortened by 6 bases and J by 3 bases, with 12 bases between the two germline ends. Germline V lookup: CDR1 SNHLY, CDR2 FYNNEI. The CDR3 loop spans 14 amino acids.

The chain links TRBV11-2 to TRBJ1-4; 8 bases match TRBD1. Germline V gene data show CDR1 as SGHAT and CDR2 as FQNNGV. J gave up 7 bases and V 4 bases, and 5 bases lay outside the gene matches. The CDR3 spans 14 residues. The CDR3, as DNA: TGTGCCAGCAGCTCTAGACAGGGGCGTGAAAAACTGTTTTTT. The encoded protein is CASSSRQGREKLFF.

The chain employs TRBV6-1 and TRBJ2-7, with 7 bases lining up with TRBD2. V shed 7 bases and J 3 bases; nucleotides not matched to a gene: 6. The CDR3 loop spans 13 amino acids. Germline V lookup: CDR1 MNHNS, CDR2 SASEGT. The DNA for the CDR3 is TGTGCCAGCACCCTAGCGGAGTACTACGAGCAGTACTTC. Amino acids: CASTLAEYYEQYF.

This rearrangement joins TRBV19 to TRBJ2-1, with TRBD2 matching 13 bases. The length of the CDR3 is 17 residues. The V gene's germline CDR1 is LNHDA and CDR2 SQIVND (reference sequence). V shed 3 bases, J shed 1 base, and the junction held 3 bases outside the gene matches. CDR3 DNA: TGTGCCAGTAGTATCCGGACTAGCGGGAGTTCCTACAATGAGCAGTTCTTC. The encoded protein is CASSIRTSGSSYNEQFF.

This clone was recorded once. This chain uses TRBV6-1 with TRBJ1-4, with a weak D call TRBD1 (5 bases). The CDR3 contains 15 residues. V was cut by 3 bases and J by 3 bases, with 11 bases left in between. From germline, CDR1 is MNHNS and CDR2 SASEGT. The CDR3: CASSEREGSNEKLFF. The CDR3 DNA follows: TGTGCCAGCAGTGAGAGGGAGGGGTCTAATGAAAAACTGTTTTTT.

V gene TRBV28 combines with J gene TRBJ1-2; no clear D. CDR1 is MDHEN, CDR2 SYDVKM, per germline. The germline V and J ends were trimmed by 6 bases and 10 bases, with 18 bases remaining between them. CDR3 length: 13 amino acids. CDR3 sequence: CASSTTASMVYTF. Here the CDR3 DNA reads TGTGCCAGCAGCACCACAGCTTCTATGGTCTACACCTTC.